This T cell receptor beta chain was sequenced for a study of blood T cell repertoires in COVID-19. Authors' analysis steps: Amplified reference gene primers provided the basis for estimating nucleated cell counts. TCRdb's table, derived via immunoSEQ multiplex PCR, lists solely in-frame clones and lacks some. That table supplies the V and J calls and clone size; D and trimming were determined from the DNA. The sample holds about 220,000 clones, roughly four fifths seen once. This study enrolled people aged about 18 to 100 from about two dozen US geographic areas. The CDR3 is 14 residues long. Germline V gene sequence: CDR1 MNHEY, CDR2 SVGAGI. V lost 1 base, J lost 4 bases, and 10 bases lay in between.

This TCR came from a woman aged 40 to 50 who had been exposed to COVID-19. The V call is TRBV6-5, the J call TRBJ1-1; the D is unclear. Sequenced input: PBMCs or T cells enriched from blood (not recorded which). CDR3 coding DNA: TGTGCCAGCAGTTACTTTGGGCAGACCACTGAAGCTTTCTTT. This sequence encodes CASSYFGQTTEAFF.